One sample yielded the 9 T cell receptor beta chains listed below, sequenced in a study of T cell responses to AZD1222 COVID-19 vaccine. Here immunoSEQ multiplex PCR was the method, and the copy in TCRdb shows in-frame clones only, minus some. This table has some 170,000 clones, about nine tenths appearing once. The sample was peripheral blood, taken 28 days after the second dose of the MenACWY control vaccine. The receptors shown here come from an adult who received the MenACWY meningococcal vaccine as a control.

The chain is built from TRBV27 and TRBJ1-5, with a weak D call TRBD1 (5 bases). V gave up 6 bases and J gave up 2 bases, with 17 bases separating them. CDR3 length: 16 residues. CDR1 MNHEY and CDR2 SMNVEV come from the germline V gene (reference sequence). The CDR3 loop is CASSSRGFNRNQPQHF. The CDR3 bases are TGTGCCAGCAGCTCAAGGGGTTTTAACCGCAATCAGCCCCAGCATTTT.

The V call is TRBV5-6, the J call TRBJ2-2, with TRBD1 matching 7 bases. The CDR3 totals 15 residues. With 2 bases clipped from V and 0 bases from J, the junction kept 1 base outside the gene matches. Germline V lookup: CDR1 SGHDT, CDR2 YYEEEE. CDR3 residues: CASSFDRANTGELFF. The CDR3 DNA reads as TGTGCCAGCAGCTTTGACAGGGCGAACACCGGGGAGCTGTTTTTT.

The rearrangement joins TRBV7-7 to TRBJ1-5, with a possible D match to TRBD1 (5 bases). The CDR3 runs to 16 residues. Germline V CDR1 and CDR2: SSHAT, FNYEAQ (reference sequence). Between the trimmed V and J ends, which lost 2 bases and 9 bases, there was a span of 20 bases. This CDR3 reads CASSLPASAPRGPQHF. CDR3 DNA: TGTGCCAGCAGCTTACCCGCCTCGGCCCCTAGGGGGCCCCAGCATTTT.

V and J are TRBV7-9 and TRBJ2-7; 7 bases line up with TRBD2. Per germline, CDR1 SEHNR and CDR2 FQNEAQ (reference sequence). The CDR3 is made up of 13 amino acids. J was trimmed by 6 bases and V by 0 bases; bases with no gene match: 2. CDR3 amino acids: CASSLASGGEQYF. The CDR3 DNA reads TGTGCCAGCAGCTTAGCTTCGGGGGGCGAGCAGTACTTC.

This chain links TRBV5-1 with TRBJ1-4; no clear D gene. This CDR3 contains 12 residues. Germline V gives CDR1 SGHRS, CDR2 YFSETQ. Trimming pared 5 bases from V and 6 bases from J, leaving 8 bases between. CDR3 nucleotides: TGCGCCAGCAGGTGGGGAGATGAAAAACTGTTTTTT. This sequence encodes CASRWGDEKLFF. Full variable domain (missing parts from reference TRBV5-1 and TRBJ1-4): KAGVTQTPRYLIKTRGQQVTLSCSPISGHRSVSWYQQTPGQGLQFLFEYFSETQRNKGNFPGRFSGRQFSNSRSEMNVSTLELGDSALYLCASRWGDEKLFFGSGTQLSVL.

J is TRBJ1-1 and V is TRBV30, with a possible D match to TRBD1 (6 bases). V lost 2 bases and J 4 bases, leaving 11 bases between the germline ends. The germline CDR1 and CDR2 sequences are GTSNPN and SVGIG (reference sequence). This CDR3 is built from 13 residues. The CDR3 DNA is TGTGCCTGGAGTTCTGAGGGGGGCACTGAAGCTTTCTTT. This sequence encodes CAWSSEGGTEAFF.

The chain combines TRBV28 with TRBJ1-2; TRBD1 matches at 7 bases. With V trimmed by 4 bases and J by 1 base, 6 bases remained unmatched. This CDR3 is 15 amino acids long. Per the germline V gene, CDR1 is MDHEN and CDR2 is SYDVKM. The CDR3 bases are TGTGCCAGCAGTTCCGAGACAGGGTTTAACTATGGCTACACCTTC. This codes for CASSSETGFNYGYTF.

The chain recombines TRBV5-1 with TRBJ2-1; TRBD2 matches 10 bases. The CDR3 extends over 18 amino acids. Trimming took 0 bases from V and 1 from J; bases not matched to a gene: 7. In germline, CDR1 is SGHRS, CDR2 YFSETQ. The CDR3 protein is CASSLDPSGRSSYNEQFF. For the CDR3, the DNA is TGCGCCAGCAGCTTGGATCCTAGCGGGAGATCATCCTACAATGAGCAGTTCTTC.

The V call is TRBV6-5, the J call TRBJ2-7, with 7 bases aligning to TRBD1. Trimming cost V 4 bases and J 3 bases; bases outside gene matches: 3. The CDR3 contains 13 residues. The germline V gene encodes CDR1 MNHEY and CDR2 SVGAGI. Here the CDR3 DNA reads TGTGCCAGCAGTTTCCGACAGGGCTACGAGCAGTACTTC. As protein: CASSFRQGYEQYF.